This TCR beta chain was identified in a study of cytomegalovirus exposure and HLA in healthy donors. Turning to the study itself: Per a later analysis, the roughly 670 first-cohort and over 90 validation repertoires shared one platform. Findings of the study overall: Rarity marked most TCR sequences, yet some public TCRs occurred in many donors.

With regard to this clone: Its antigen remains unidentified.

The V end was cut by 1 base, the J end by 1 base, with 19 bases between. Germline loops: CDR1 MNHNS, CDR2 SASEGT. CDR3 size: 18 residues. Libraries were prepared by immunoSEQ multiplex PCR; TCRdb keeps only in-frame clonotypes and omits some of them. This table has 130,000 to 150,000 clones, about nine tenths appearing once. Sequencing input: PBMCs. This clonotype was obtained from a man aged 18 to 30 in good health and CMV-seronegative. This chain uses TRBV6-1 with TRBJ1-1; D might be TRBD1 (5 bases). In DNA, the CDR3 is TGTGCCAGCAGTGAAGTGCTTGGGGCAGGGCCCTCGAACACTGAAGCTTTCTTT. Protein: CASSEVLGAGPSNTEAFF.